This entry features one T cell receptor (beta chain) sequence. Antigen specificity is unknown. The CDR3 contains 14 residues. Germline V gene data show CDR1 as SGHKS and CDR2 as YYEKEE (reference sequence). Trimming took 2 bases from V and 1 from J, leaving 9 bases between them. The data originate from a study of vaccination effects on CD4 cells after COVID-19. Before any sequencing was done, the ViraFEST assay used viral peptide pools to expand antigen-specific CD4+ T cells. It was after nine to ten days of culture that CD4+ T cells were isolated. All participants had two doses of either the BNT162b2 or mRNA-1273 vaccine. The culture medium for two million PBMC per well included roughly 10 IU/ml IL-2 and about 9.1 ug/ml peptides. Measured with immunoSEQ multiplex PCR; TCRdb has only the in-frame clones, and not every one. The table has about 16,000 clones, roughly 76% seen once.

The sequences come from CD4+ T cells from PBMCs cultured with HCoV-NL63 spike peptides, collected after COVID-19 vaccination. The rearrangement joins TRBV5-5 to TRBJ1-1, with D hard to call. The clonotype was recovered from a human donor who received a COVID-19 vaccine. The CDR3 reads CASSLRAQNTEAFF. CDR3 sequence (DNA): TGTGCCAGCAGCTTACGGGCCCAGAACACTGAAGCTTTCTTT.